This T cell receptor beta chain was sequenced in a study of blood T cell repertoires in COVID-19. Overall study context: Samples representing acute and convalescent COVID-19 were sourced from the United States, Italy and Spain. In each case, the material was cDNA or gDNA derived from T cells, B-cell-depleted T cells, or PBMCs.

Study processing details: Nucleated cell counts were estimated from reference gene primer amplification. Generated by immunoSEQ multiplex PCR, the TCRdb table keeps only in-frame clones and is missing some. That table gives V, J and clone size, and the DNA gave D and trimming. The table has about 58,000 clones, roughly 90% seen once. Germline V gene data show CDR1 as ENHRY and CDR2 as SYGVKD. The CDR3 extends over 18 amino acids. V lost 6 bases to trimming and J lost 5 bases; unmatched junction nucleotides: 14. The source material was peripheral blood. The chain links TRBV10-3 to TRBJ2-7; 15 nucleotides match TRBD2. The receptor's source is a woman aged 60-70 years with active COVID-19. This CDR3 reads CAIRPGLAGGPGSDEQYF. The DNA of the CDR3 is TGTGCCATCAGGCCCGGACTAGCGGGGGGGCCGGGGTCGGACGAGCAGTACTTC.